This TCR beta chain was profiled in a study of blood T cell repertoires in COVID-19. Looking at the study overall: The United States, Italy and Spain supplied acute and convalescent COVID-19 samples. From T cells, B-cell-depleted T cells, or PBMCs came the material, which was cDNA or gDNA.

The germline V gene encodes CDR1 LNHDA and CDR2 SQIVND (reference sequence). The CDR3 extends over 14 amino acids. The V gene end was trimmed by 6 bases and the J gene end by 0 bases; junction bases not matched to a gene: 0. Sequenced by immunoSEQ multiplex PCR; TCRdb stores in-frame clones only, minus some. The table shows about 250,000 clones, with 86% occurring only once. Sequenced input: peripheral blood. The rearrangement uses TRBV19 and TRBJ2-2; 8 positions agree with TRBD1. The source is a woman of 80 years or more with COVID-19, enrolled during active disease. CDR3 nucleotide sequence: TGTGCCAGTAGGGACAGGGCGAACACCGGGGAGCTGTTTTTT. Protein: CASRDRANTGELFF.